The 2 T cell receptor beta chains given below trace back to one sample, sequenced in a study of cytomegalovirus exposure and HLA in healthy donors. PCR was performed using 60 Vbeta and 13 Jbeta primers. TCRdb keeps only in-frame clones here, not all; method: immunoSEQ multiplex PCR. Seen here are some 89,000 clones, roughly 81% observed once, and the top ten hold under 2%. Sequenced: PBMCs. The receptors shown here come from a woman younger than 45 in good health and CMV-seronegative.

V gene TRBV10-3 combines with J gene TRBJ1-2; TRBD1 aligns across 7 bases. Trimming removed 2 bases from V and 5 bases from J; junction bases left unmatched: 5. Germline assignment: CDR1 ENHRY and CDR2 SYGVKD. The length of the CDR3 is 14 residues. The CDR3 DNA sequence: TGTGCCATCAGTGAGCTCTCGACAGGGTATGGCTACACCTTC. This translates into CAISELSTGYGYTF.

This clone occurred once. The gene calls are TRBV28 and TRBJ1-2, with D unclear. Between the trimmed V and J ends, which lost 3 bases and 1 base, there was a span of 21 bases. The CDR3 totals 18 residues. The germline V gene encodes CDR1 MDHEN and CDR2 SYDVKM. The CDR3 DNA reads as TGTGCCAGCAGTTTTCTTCGTCTCGTATCGCGAATTAACTATGGCTACACCTTC. Translated, it gives CASSFLRLVSRINYGYTF.